Listed below are T cell receptor beta chains from one sample, sequenced in a study of cytotoxic CD8 clonotypes in ibrutinib-treated CLL. The data were produced by immunoSEQ multiplex PCR, yet TCRdb's version contains in-frame clones alone and is incomplete. Of 110,000 to 150,000 clones listed, 70% to 80% are singletons. This specimen consisted of PBMCs, obtained after 24 months of ibrutinib treatment. The receptors derive from a human donor with chronic lymphocytic leukemia. Both conserved end residues are part of each CDR3. The D gene is left open where the match is weak. Size is stated for part of the rows, as once, few or many counts, or as a class when the clone is expanded.

D: TRBD1
J: TRBJ2-2
V: TRBV11-2
size: .
DNA: TGTGCCAGCAGCTTAAGAGCGGACAGGGGGAACACCGGGGAGCTGTTTTTT
CDR3: CASSLRADRGNTGELFF

D: .
J: TRBJ1-1
V: TRBV19
size: .
DNA: TGTGCCAGTAGTATCCTGGGAGAGAACACTGAAGCTTTCTTT
CDR3: CASSILGENTEAFF

D: .
J: TRBJ1-1
V: TRBV28
size: .
DNA: TGTGCCAGCAGTGCCCCTTGGACGGGAACTGAAGCTTTCTTT
CDR3: CASSAPWTGTEAFF

D: .
J: TRBJ2-5
V: TRBV19
size: .
DNA: TGTGCCAGTAGTATTACAGTACAAGAGACCCAGTACTTC
CDR3: CASSITVQETQYF

D: .
J: TRBJ1-4
V: TRBV2
size: few
DNA: TGTGCCAGCAGCTGGGACACCGGAGGTGAAAAACTGTTTTTT
CDR3: CASSWDTGGEKLFF

D: .
J: TRBJ1-5
V: TRBV28
size: .
DNA: TGTGCCGCGAACACGGGCTCCGGGCTTGGGGAGCAGCCCCAGCATTTT
CDR3: CAANTGSGLGEQPQHF

D: TRBD2
J: TRBJ2-7
V: TRBV4-2
size: .
DNA: TGTGCCAGCAGCCAACCAGGACTAGCAGCCGAGCAGTACTTC
CDR3: CASSQPGLAAEQYF

D: .
J: TRBJ1-2
V: TRBV27
size: .
DNA: TGTGCCAGCAGTCCCCTTTGGGACAACATCTATGGCTACACCTTC
CDR3: CASSPLWDNIYGYTF

D: .
J: TRBJ1-5
V: TRBV18
size: .
DNA: TGTGCCAGCTCACCCCGACAGGCGAGCAATCAGCCCCAGCATTTT
CDR3: CASSPRQASNQPQHF

D: TRBD1
J: TRBJ2-2
V: TRBV7-2
size: .
DNA: TGTGCCAGCAGCTACGGACAGGGGGCGAACACCGGGGAGCTGTTTTTT
CDR3: CASSYGQGANTGELFF

D: TRBD1
J: TRBJ2-7
V: TRBV28
size: few
DNA: TGTGCCAGCAGTTCGGCAGGGGGTAGCTCCTACGAGCAGTACTTC
CDR3: CASSSAGGSSYEQYF

D: .
J: TRBJ2-1
V: TRBV7-3
size: .
DNA: TGTGCCAGCAGCTTAGGGGGTTTGGATGAGCAGTTCTTC
CDR3: CASSLGGLDEQFF

D: TRBD1
J: TRBJ2-3
V: TRBV11-3
size: few
DNA: TGTGCCAGCAGCATATCAGGGGGCGCGGGCACAGATACGCAGTATTTT
CDR3: CASSISGGAGTDTQYF

D: .
J: TRBJ1-4
V: TRBV4-3
size: .
DNA: TGCGCCAGCAGCCAAGACCTAGGGGCGTTTGGAGAAAAACTGTTTTTT
CDR3: CASSQDLGAFGEKLFF

D: TRBD1
J: TRBJ2-7
V: TRBV13
size: .
DNA: TGTGCCACCACCAGGTTTGGGACAGGCCACGAGCAGTACTTC
CDR3: CATTRFGTGHEQYF

D: TRBD1
J: TRBJ1-3
V: TRBV28
size: .
DNA: TGTGCCAGCAGCACAGGGGGCCCGTGGTCTGGAAACACCATATATTTT
CDR3: CASSTGGPWSGNTIYF

D: .
J: TRBJ2-5
V: TRBV5-1
size: .
DNA: TGCGCCAGCAGCTTGGCCCGCGACAGGTTTGGGGAGACCCAGTACTTC
CDR3: CASSLARDRFGETQYF

D: .
J: TRBJ2-5
V: TRBV6-6
size: once
DNA: TGTGCCAGCAGGGCGGCGTGGACCCAGTACTTC
CDR3: CASRAAWTQYF

D: TRBD2
J: TRBJ2-7
V: TRBV7-2
size: .
DNA: TGTGCCAGCAGCTCCCGCGGGGGGGGGTACGAGCAGTACTTC
CDR3: CASSSRGGGYEQYF

D: .
J: TRBJ2-1
V: TRBV29-1
size: .
DNA: TGCAGCGCTTCTCCCTACAATGAGCAGTTCTTC
CDR3: CSASPYNEQFF

D: .
J: TRBJ1-6
V: TRBV7-6
size: .
DNA: TGTGCCAGCAGCTTAAGGGTATGGCGGACAGATGATTCACCCCTCCACTTT
CDR3: CASSLRVWRTDDSPLHF

D: .
J: TRBJ1-1
V: TRBV7-8
size: .
DNA: TGTGCCAGCAGCTTAGCGGGAGGGAAAGCTTTCTTT
CDR3: CASSLAGGKAFF

D: TRBD1
J: TRBJ2-7
V: TRBV10-2
size: .
DNA: TGCGCCAGCAGTCCTACAGGGGCCCCCTACGAGCAGTACTTC
CDR3: CASSPTGAPYEQYF

D: .
J: TRBJ1-2
V: TRBV11-2
size: .
DNA: TGTGCCAGCAGCTTAGGGTCCACCTATGGCTACACCTTC
CDR3: CASSLGSTYGYTF

D: TRBD1
J: TRBJ1-1
V: TRBV7-3
size: .
DNA: TGTGCCAGCAGCTTAAAGGGACAGGGTCGTGAAGCTTTCTTT
CDR3: CASSLKGQGREAFF

D: TRBD2
J: TRBJ2-1
V: TRBV5-1
size: .
DNA: TGCGCCAGCAGCAGAACACTAGCGGGAGGGGGCAATGAGCAGTTCTTC
CDR3: CASSRTLAGGGNEQFF

D: .
J: TRBJ2-7
V: TRBV20-1
size: .
DNA: TGCAGTGCTAGGGCCCCGGGGGAGCAGTACTTC
CDR3: CSARAPGEQYF

D: .
J: TRBJ2-7
V: TRBV5-6
size: .
DNA: TGTGCCAGCAGCTCCCACTACGAGCAGTACTTC
CDR3: CASSSHYEQYF

D: .
J: TRBJ1-3
V: TRBV7-2
size: .
DNA: TGTGCCAGCAGCTCGGGATCTGGGGGAAACACCATATATTTT
CDR3: CASSSGSGGNTIYF

D: .
J: TRBJ1-5
V: TRBV28
size: few
DNA: TGTGCCAGCAAGGTGGGGTCGTGGGATCAGCCCCAGCATTTT
CDR3: CASKVGSWDQPQHF

D: .
J: TRBJ1-1
V: TRBV19
size: many
DNA: TGTGCCAGCCGAGTTAGGGCACCCAACACTGAAGCTTTCTTT
CDR3: CASRVRAPNTEAFF

D: .
J: TRBJ1-1
V: TRBV11-2
size: .
DNA: TGTGCCAGCAGCTTAGATCATCGTTCACTGGAAGCTTTCTTT
CDR3: CASSLDHRSLEAFF

D: TRBD2
J: TRBJ2-7
V: TRBV19
size: .
DNA: TGTGCCAGTAGTATGTGGTCGGCTAGCGGCTACGAGCAGTACTTC
CDR3: CASSMWSASGYEQYF

D: TRBD2
J: TRBJ2-3
V: TRBV5-1
size: .
DNA: TGCGCCAGGGGACTGACTAGCGGAAGCACAGATACGCAGTATTTT
CDR3: CARGLTSGSTDTQYF

D: .
J: TRBJ1-2
V: TRBV30
size: few
DNA: TGTGCCTGGAGTAGGGGAGGGGATGGCTACACCTTC
CDR3: CAWSRGGDGYTF

D: .
J: TRBJ2-4
V: TRBV29-1
size: .
DNA: TGCAGCGTTGGTAGCTCGGGAGACATTCAGTACTTC
CDR3: CSVGSSGDIQYF

D: .
J: TRBJ2-6
V: TRBV28
size: .
DNA: TGTGCCAGCAGTTCGACAGGCTCTGGGGCCAACGTCCTGACTTTC
CDR3: CASSSTGSGANVLTF

D: TRBD2
J: TRBJ2-3
V: TRBV29-1
size: .
DNA: TGCAGCTGGGAAGGGGGGACTAGCGGGAGGTATACGCAGTATTTT
CDR3: CSWEGGTSGRYTQYF

D: .
J: TRBJ1-1
V: TRBV18
size: .
DNA: TGTGCCAGCTCAGGGACACAGAACACTGAAGCTTTCTTT
CDR3: CASSGTQNTEAFF

D: TRBD1
J: TRBJ1-2
V: TRBV2
size: .
DNA: TGTGCCAGCAGTGGCCCCCGGGACAGGGAGGGCTACACCTTC
CDR3: CASSGPRDREGYTF

D: .
J: TRBJ1-2
V: TRBV18
size: once
DNA: TGTGCCAGCTCACCTCAACAGGGTGCCGATGGCTATGGCTACACCTTC
CDR3: CASSPQQGADGYGYTF

D: TRBD1
J: TRBJ2-6
V: TRBV9
size: .
DNA: TGTGCCAGCAGCGTAGCTACTTGGACAGGGAACTCTGGGGCCAACGTCCTGACTTTC
CDR3: CASSVATWTGNSGANVLTF

D: .
J: TRBJ1-2
V: TRBV28
size: .
DNA: TGTGCCAGCAAGGGTAACTATGGCTACACCTTC
CDR3: CASKGNYGYTF

D: .
J: TRBJ2-7
V: TRBV5-7
size: .
DNA: TGTGCCAGCAGCCCTCACCACAGAGCCCTGGGCGAGCAGTACTTC
CDR3: CASSPHHRALGEQYF

D: .
J: TRBJ1-4
V: TRBV28
size: .
DNA: TGTGCCAGCAGTTTTGGGGGAGCAACTAATGAAAAACTGTTTTTT
CDR3: CASSFGGATNEKLFF

D: .
J: TRBJ2-7
V: TRBV27
size: .
DNA: TGTGCCAGCAGTTCGCACAGGCCTTGGGGCTACGAGCAGTACTTC
CDR3: CASSSHRPWGYEQYF

D: TRBD2
J: TRBJ2-5
V: TRBV27
size: .
DNA: TGTGCCAGCAGTTTGGCTAGCGGGGGGAAAGAGACCCAGTACTTC
CDR3: CASSLASGGKETQYF

D: TRBD1
J: TRBJ2-3
V: TRBV13
size: .
DNA: TGTGCCAGCAGTTACTGGACAGGGAGCCAACAAGATACGCAGTATTTT
CDR3: CASSYWTGSQQDTQYF

D: .
J: TRBJ2-7
V: TRBV7-8
size: .
DNA: TGTGCCAGCAGCCCGGACGGGGGCGAGCAGTACTTC
CDR3: CASSPDGGEQYF

D: .
J: TRBJ2-7
V: TRBV19
size: .
DNA: TGTGCCAGTAGTATCGGGGCCCCGGCCCCCTACGAGCAGTACTTC
CDR3: CASSIGAPAPYEQYF

D: TRBD2
J: TRBJ2-7
V: TRBV4-3
size: .
DNA: TGCGCCAGCAGCCAAGATTGGGCAGCGGGATACGAGCAGTACTTC
CDR3: CASSQDWAAGYEQYF

D: .
J: TRBJ1-1
V: TRBV5-1
size: .
DNA: TGCGCCAGCAGCTTCAGCGGGGACGAAGCTTTCTTT
CDR3: CASSFSGDEAFF

D: .
J: TRBJ1-1
V: TRBV7-2
size: .
DNA: TGTGCCAGCAGCTTAGAGGAAGCCTTAGGAGCTTTCTTT
CDR3: CASSLEEALGAFF

D: TRBD1
J: TRBJ2-5
V: TRBV10-3
size: .
DNA: TGTGCCAGCGCCACAGGGGGCTCGTACCAAGAGACCCAGTACTTC
CDR3: CASATGGSYQETQYF